The rows below give T cell receptor beta chains drawn from one sample of a study of blood T cell repertoires in COVID-19. The method was immunoSEQ multiplex PCR; TCRdb's version includes in-frame clones alone and lacks a portion of them. The sample shows roughly 400,000 clones, about 88% of them seen only once. Source material: PBMCs or T cells enriched from blood (not recorded which). The origin of the receptors is a woman in her late teens or twenties who had been exposed to COVID-19. Each CDR3 is given with its conserved first and last residue. The order of the fields is J gene, clone size, V gene, D gene, CDR3 DNA, CDR3 protein. A D gene is named only where the DNA matches it firmly. The listing skips clone size in some rows; elsewhere it reads once, few, many or a size class.

TRBJ2-3	.	TRBV5-6	TRBD2	TGTGCCAGCAGCCGGCGACTAGCACCACTCGACGCAGATACGCAGTATTTT	CASSRRLAPLDADTQYF
TRBJ1-2	once	TRBV10-3	TRBD1	TGTGCCATCAGTGAACGAACCGGGACAGGGGATGGCTACACCTTC	CAISERTGTGDGYTF
TRBJ1-5	.	TRBV2	TRBD1	TGTGCCAGCGGGGATACAGGGGGAGGGCAGCCCCAGCATTTT	CASGDTGGGQPQHF
TRBJ2-2	.	TRBV4-3	.	TGCGCCAGCAGCCAAGAGACATCCGGGGAGCTGTTTTTT	CASSQETSGELFF
TRBJ1-4	.	TRBV3-1/TRBV3-2	TRBD1	TGTGCCAGCAGCCAAAGCGGCGGGACAGGGGCTGAAAAACTGTTTTTT	CASSQSGGTGAEKLFF
TRBJ1-5	.	TRBV7-8	.	TGTGCCAGCAGCGAGACAGGCCTTCTGACTTATAGCAATCAGCCCCAGCATTTT	CASSETGLLTYSNQPQHF
TRBJ2-2	.	TRBV2	.	TGTGCCAGCAGTGAAATGGCGGTTCTGGACACCGGGGAGCTGTTTTTT	CASSEMAVLDTGELFF
TRBJ1-3	once	TRBV6-5	.	TGTGCCAGCAGTCGAGGTCCTGGCGGAAACACCATATATTTT	CASSRGPGGNTIYF
TRBJ2-3	.	TRBV7-2	TRBD2	TGTGCCAGCAGCTTAGCGTGGGCTAGCGGGGGCTATCGCACAGATACGCAGTATTTT	CASSLAWASGGYRTDTQYF
TRBJ1-5	.	TRBV5-5	.	TGTGCCAGCAGCTTGGGTCAGGTCCCTAATCAGCCCCAGCATTTT	CASSLGQVPNQPQHF
TRBJ1-1	.	TRBV6-5	.	TGTGCCAGCAGTTCCTCCGGGGGGAACACTGAAGCTTTCTTT	CASSSSGGNTEAFF
TRBJ2-2	once	TRBV12-5	.	TGTGCTAGTGGTATCGGTGGGCCGAACACCGGGGAGCTGTTTTTT	CASGIGGPNTGELFF
TRBJ1-2	.	TRBV6-5	.	TGTGCCAGCAGTCAGGGGCCGCAGGATGGCTACACCTTC	CASSQGPQDGYTF
TRBJ1-6	few	TRBV18	TRBD1	TGTGCCAGCTCACCAGGGGGGACAGACAATTCACCCCTCCACTTT	CASSPGGTDNSPLHF
TRBJ2-1	.	TRBV9	.	TGTGCCAGCAGCGTAGGCGACAGCTACAATGAGCAGTTCTTC	CASSVGDSYNEQFF
TRBJ2-1	.	TRBV13	TRBD2	TGTGCCAGCAGATTGGGGGATTTAGGTAGCGGGCGTTACAATGAGCAGTTCTTC	CASRLGDLGSGRYNEQFF
TRBJ2-7	once	TRBV7-6	TRBD1	TGTGCCAGCAGCTCACAACAGGGGAGCGAGCAGTACTTC	CASSSQQGSEQYF
TRBJ1-6	.	TRBV5-4	.	TGTGCCAGCAGCTTGGCCGGGACGGGAGGTTCACCCCTCCACTTT	CASSLAGTGGSPLHF
TRBJ2-2	.	TRBV19	.	TGTGCCAGTAGTATATTCGGTTACACCGGGGAGCTGTTTTTT	CASSIFGYTGELFF
TRBJ1-1	once	TRBV14	TRBD1	TGTGCCAGCAGCCTTGGACAGGGCACTGAAGCTTTCTTT	CASSLGQGTEAFF
TRBJ2-7	.	TRBV4-3	.	TGCGCCAGCAGCCAAGAGCCAGGGGAAACCTACGAGCAGTACTTC	CASSQEPGETYEQYF
TRBJ1-5	.	TRBV18	TRBD1	TGTGCCAGCTCACCCCCCGGACAGGCGGATAATCAGCCCCAGCATTTT	CASSPPGQADNQPQHF
TRBJ2-1	.	TRBV15	.	TGTGCCACCAGCAGAGCTTTCGGCCACGGGGTCTTC	CATSRAFGHGVF
TRBJ2-1	.	TRBV9	TRBD2	TGTGCCAGCAGCGTAGAGGGTAGCGGGGGGAATGAGCAGTTCTTC	CASSVEGSGGNEQFF
TRBJ1-2	.	TRBV25-1	.	TGTGCCAGCTTCGACCAGGGGTCCTATGGCTACACCTTC	CASFDQGSYGYTF
TRBJ1-5	.	TRBV2	.	TGTGCCAGCAGTGAATCCCGAGGGTCCAATCAGCCCCAGCATTTT	CASSESRGSNQPQHF
TRBJ1-2	few	TRBV6-5	.	TGTGCCAGCAGTTACGTCATGACACAAGGCTACACCTTC	CASSYVMTQGYTF
TRBJ1-5	.	TRBV18	.	TGTGCCAGCTCACCTGGGAGTAGCAATCAGCCCCAGCATTTT	CASSPGSSNQPQHF
TRBJ1-1	.	TRBV21-1	.	TGTGCCAGCAGCCGTCAGGGGTGGATGCCCCAGGTGTGGGATAACACTGAAGCTTTCTTT	CASSRQGWMPQVWDNTEAFF
TRBJ2-5	.	TRBV9	.	TGTGCCAGCAGCGACCATAGGGGAACGGACGAGACCCAGTACTTC	CASSDHRGTDETQYF
TRBJ1-1	.	TRBV10-3	TRBD1	TGTGCCATCACTATGACAGGGGCCAAGTTCGGCACTGAAGCTTTCTTT	CAITMTGAKFGTEAFF
TRBJ2-1	.	TRBV18	TRBD2	TGTGCCAGCTCACGCGGGGGGGCCGTAAATGAGCAGTTCTTC	CASSRGGAVNEQFF
TRBJ1-2	.	TRBV29-1	.	TGCAGCGTAAACAGCTACTATGGCTACACCTTC	CSVNSYYGYTF
TRBJ1-1	.	TRBV18	.	TGTGCCAGCTCACTAGGAGATCGCGCCACTGAAGCTTTCTTT	CASSLGDRATEAFF
TRBJ1-6	.	TRBV9	.	TGTGCCAGCAGCGTCGAAATTAGCTCCTATAATTCACCCCTCCACTTT	CASSVEISSYNSPLHF
TRBJ1-5	.	TRBV6-1	.	TGTGCCAGCAGTGCGTGGGGGGAGGGTTTGAATCAGCCCCAGCATTTT	CASSAWGEGLNQPQHF
TRBJ1-4	.	TRBV3-1/TRBV3-2	TRBD1	TGTGCCAGCAGCCAAGCGGCGTACAGGGGTGAAAAACTGTTTTTT	CASSQAAYRGEKLFF
TRBJ2-3	.	TRBV28	TRBD1	TGTGCCAGCACCTACGGGACAGGTGCCACAGATACGCAGTATTTT	CASTYGTGATDTQYF
TRBJ2-3	.	TRBV27	TRBD1	TGTGCCAGCAGGCGACAGGGGGCAGCAGATACGCAGTATTTT	CASRRQGAADTQYF
TRBJ2-3	.	TRBV3-1/TRBV3-2	.	TGTGCCAGCAGCCAACTAGTTTCAACAGATACGCAGTATTTT	CASSQLVSTDTQYF
TRBJ2-4	.	TRBV28	.	TGTGCCAGCAATTCACCGGGCAAAAACATTCAGTACTTC	CASNSPGKNIQYF
TRBJ2-2	.	TRBV10-1	.	TGCGCCAGCAGTGAGGGACAAAACACCGGGGAGCTGTTTTTT	CASSEGQNTGELFF
TRBJ2-3	.	TRBV6-7	TRBD2	TGTGCCAGCAGTTTACCCAAGCGGGGATCACGGCGGCCAGATACGCAGTATTTT	CASSLPKRGSRRPDTQYF
TRBJ2-1	.	TRBV7-2	TRBD1	TGTGCCAGCAGTTTACAGGGGGGAGTCAATGAGCAGTTCTTC	CASSLQGGVNEQFF
TRBJ2-1	.	TRBV5-5	.	TGTGCCAGCAGCTCTCCGTTACAGTCACGTGACTACAATGAGCAGTTCTTC	CASSSPLQSRDYNEQFF
TRBJ1-1	.	TRBV5-6	.	TGTGCCAGCAGCTTCGGGAACACTGAAGCTTTCTTT	CASSFGNTEAFF
TRBJ2-5	.	TRBV5-4	TRBD1	TGTGCCAGCAGCTTGGTGGGGACAGGGGGCGCGGGAGAGACCCAGTACTTC	CASSLVGTGGAGETQYF
TRBJ2-7	once	TRBV10-3	TRBD1	TGTGCCATCAGCGATACGGGACAGCCCTCCTACGAGCAGTACTTC	CAISDTGQPSYEQYF
TRBJ2-7	.	TRBV11-1	.	TGTGCCAGCAGCTTAGTAAGTAGCGGCCTCTCCTACGAGCAGTACTTC	CASSLVSSGLSYEQYF
TRBJ2-5	.	TRBV3-1/TRBV3-2	TRBD2	TGTGCCAGCACGCGGACTAGCGGGCAAGAGACCCAGTACTTC	CASTRTSGQETQYF
TRBJ2-1	.	TRBV5-4	.	TGTGCCAGCAGCTTCGCCGAGAGAGAGCAGTTCTTC	CASSFAEREQFF